A selection of T cell receptor beta chains follows, all from one sample in a study of identical twins. TCRdb re-called the 5' RACE reads with MiXCR, one entry per CDR3 protein. This sample has around 250,000 distinct CDR3 sequences; roughly 13% occur once, and the top ten carry around 4%. Another study also made use of these data, one on yellow fever vaccine responses in identical twins.

Sequencing input: memory (CD45RO+) T cells sorted from blood. These receptor sequences come from a woman younger than 35 in good health. CDR3s include the opening cysteine and the closing phenylalanine or tryptophan. D genes are given only for firm matches. Size is omitted from some rows. Given values are once, few, many or a class for expanded clones.

TRBV7-3	few	-	TRBJ2-1	TGTGCCAGCAAGGCTCCCCACAATGAGCAGTTCTTC	CASKAPHNEQFF
TRBV20-1	-	-	TRBJ2-5	TGCAGTGCTAGAGATGGGGGCGCGGAGACCCAGTACTTC	CSARDGGAETQYF
TRBV24-1	-	TRBD2	TRBJ2-3	TGTGCCACCAGTGCGGTACTAGCGGGAGGGGCGCAGTATTTT	CATSAVLAGGAQYF
TRBV20-1	many	TRBD2	TRBJ2-3	TGCAGTGTCCTGCGGGAGGTGGCAGATACGCAGTATTTT	CSVLREVADTQYF
TRBV20-1	-	TRBD1	TRBJ2-1	TGCAGTGCTGGACAGGGGGTTACCAATGAGCAGTTCTTC	CSAGQGVTNEQFF
TRBV27	-	-	TRBJ2-5	TGTGCCAGCAGTTCCGCCTTAGCGGTTCAAGAGACCCAGTACTTC	CASSSALAVQETQYF
TRBV5-1	few	-	TRBJ2-4	TGCGCCAGCAGCCTCGACCTATTAGCCAAAAACATTCAGTACTTC	CASSLDLLAKNIQYF
TRBV6-1	few	TRBD1	TRBJ1-1	TGTGCCATCTCAGGGGGCACGAACACTGAAGCTTTCTTT	CAISGGTNTEAFF
TRBV20-1	few	-	TRBJ2-1	TGCAGTGCTAGAGATCGTGGGGGCGCGGGGAATGAGCAGTTCTTC	CSARDRGGAGNEQFF
TRBV6-5	many	-	TRBJ1-2	TGTGCCAGCAGTTACTTAACAGGGCTAGACTATGGCTACACCTTC	CASSYLTGLDYGYTF
TRBV6-1	-	TRBD2	TRBJ2-2	TGTGCCAGCACTGGACTAGCGGGGACCACCACGAACACCGGGGAGCTGTTTTTT	CASTGLAGTTTNTGELFF
TRBV24-1	few	TRBD1	TRBJ2-1	TGTGCCACCAGTGATAGGGACAGGAGCTCCTACAATGAGCAGTTCTTC	CATSDRDRSSYNEQFF
TRBV12-3/TRBV12-4	few	-	TRBJ2-1	TGTGCCAGCAGTACCGGGACAATGAGAAAGCAGTTCTTC	CASSTGTMRKQFF
TRBV5-4	-	-	TRBJ2-4	TGTGCCAGGTCGTCTCAGAGAGGCGAGTACTTC	CARSSQRGEYF
TRBV2	many	-	TRBJ1-5	TGTGCCAGCAGTCAGGAGTCCTATAGCAATCAGCCCCAGCATTTT	CASSQESYSNQPQHF
TRBV5-1	many	TRBD1	TRBJ1-2	TGCGCCAGCAAACCGACAGGGGGCGCATCTGGCTACACCTTC	CASKPTGGASGYTF
TRBV7-9	many	TRBD1	TRBJ1-2	TGTGCCAGCAGCGACAGGGGCGATGGCTACACCTTC	CASSDRGDGYTF
TRBV5-1	few	TRBD1	TRBJ2-1	TGCGCCAGCAGCCCTACCGGGACAGGGGGCCTGTATGAGCAGTTCTTC	CASSPTGTGGLYEQFF
TRBV20-1	few	TRBD2	TRBJ2-5	TGCAGTGCTTCCTCCGGCCTGGGACTAGCGGGACCCGAGACCCAGTACTTC	CSASSGLGLAGPETQYF
TRBV28	few	TRBD1	TRBJ1-2	TGTGCCAGCAGTTTTGGGACAGTGATCATGAGCTATGGCTACACCTTC	CASSFGTVIMSYGYTF
TRBV7-9	many	-	TRBJ1-2	TGTGCCAGCAGCCGTGACGGGAACTATGGCTACACCTTC	CASSRDGNYGYTF
TRBV20-1	-	TRBD1	TRBJ1-2	TGCAGTGCGCAGGATGGACAGGGTTATGGCTACACCTTC	CSAQDGQGYGYTF
TRBV4-3	once	-	TRBJ2-6	TGCGCCAGCAGCCAAGACTCAGGGGCTGGGGCCAACGTCCTGACTTTC	CASSQDSGAGANVLTF
TRBV7-2	few	TRBD1	TRBJ2-1	TGTGCCAGCAGCCGCTGGACAGGGGTGAATGAGCAGTTCTTC	CASSRWTGVNEQFF
TRBV12-3/TRBV12-4	few	TRBD2	TRBJ2-5	TGTGCCAGCAGTTTATCCGGCCTAGCGGCGATCCGGGGGACCCAGTACTTC	CASSLSGLAAIRGTQYF
TRBV6-2/TRBV6-3	-	-	TRBJ2-1	TGTGCCAGCAGTTACGAAAAATACAATGAGCAGTTCTTC	CASSYEKYNEQFF
TRBV5-1	few	TRBD2	TRBJ2-7	TGCGCCAGCGGCCGGGAGGGCCGATCAATCCCCTACGAGCAGTACTTC	CASGREGRSIPYEQYF
TRBV5-1	-	TRBD1	TRBJ2-1	TGCGCCAGCAGCTGGGGGGGACAGGGGGCGCATGAGCAGTTCTTC	CASSWGGQGAHEQFF
TRBV29-1	few	-	TRBJ1-1	TGCAGCGTTGTGGGCAGTTCGAACACTGAAGCTTTCTTT	CSVVGSSNTEAFF
TRBV15	-	TRBD2	TRBJ2-3	TGTGCCACCAGCAGGGATTGGGCTAGCGGGGAGGTTACGCAGTATTTT	CATSRDWASGEVTQYF
TRBV24-1	-	TRBD1	TRBJ2-3	TGTGCCACCAGAGCCATGGGGACAGGGGGCACAGATACGCAGTATTTT	CATRAMGTGGTDTQYF
TRBV7-2	few	TRBD1	TRBJ1-2	TGTGCCAGCAGCCCATCCATCGGACAGGTTTCATCCTTC	CASSPSIGQVSSF
TRBV7-8	many	TRBD1	TRBJ1-3	TGTGCCAGCAGCCGTGACAGGGTTGAAGGAAACACCATATATTTT	CASSRDRVEGNTIYF
TRBV29-1	many	-	TRBJ1-1	TGCAGCGTTGAACAGGGGACCGCTGAAGCTTTCTTT	CSVEQGTAEAFF
TRBV6-1	-	TRBD1	TRBJ2-7	TGTGCCAGCAGTGGCGGGGACAGGAGCTCCTACGAGCAGTACTTC	CASSGGDRSSYEQYF
TRBV12-5	many	-	TRBJ2-7	TGTGCTAGTGGTTTAGGCTCCTACGAGCAGTACTTC	CASGLGSYEQYF
TRBV6-1	few	-	TRBJ2-2	TGTGCCAGCAGTGAAGTTCTGGGGCGGGGGGAGCTGTTTTTT	CASSEVLGRGELFF
TRBV4-2	-	-	TRBJ2-5	TGTGCCAGCAGCCTAGCCGGGAACCAAGAGACCCAGTACTTC	CASSLAGNQETQYF
TRBV5-1	few	TRBD1	TRBJ2-7	TGCGCCAGCAGCCAGCAGGGGGCTAGCGAGCAGTACTTC	CASSQQGASEQYF
TRBV4-3	few	-	TRBJ2-1	TGCGCCAGCAGCCAAGAGTTTCCAGGAGGGGGCTATTACAATGAGCAGTTCTTC	CASSQEFPGGGYYNEQFF
TRBV20-1	many	-	TRBJ2-7	TGCAGTGCTAGTGCCGCTTCTATCAACGAGCAGTACTTC	CSASAASINEQYF
TRBV12-3/TRBV12-4	many	TRBD1	TRBJ2-3	TGTGCCAGCAGCCCAGACAGGGTTACAGATACGCAGTATTTT	CASSPDRVTDTQYF
TRBV14	few	-	TRBJ2-7	TGTGCCAGCAGCCAAGTCTCGTGGAGGGCTCGGTTCTACGAGCAGTACTTC	CASSQVSWRARFYEQYF
TRBV2	few	-	TRBJ1-2	TGTGCCAGCAGTGAAGGCGGGGGGCGAAGATATGGCTACACCTTC	CASSEGGGRRYGYTF
TRBV2	few	TRBD1	TRBJ2-2	TGTGCCAGCAGTGGAGAGTACAGGGGGCAGACCGGGGAGCTGTTTTTT	CASSGEYRGQTGELFF
TRBV30	-	-	TRBJ2-1	TGTGCCTGGAATTCCGTGGCGGATGAGCAGTTCTTC	CAWNSVADEQFF
TRBV12-3/TRBV12-4	few	-	TRBJ2-5	TGTGCCAGCAGTTTGAGGGCAGGGGAAGAGACCCAGTACTTC	CASSLRAGEETQYF
TRBV12-3/TRBV12-4	-	TRBD1	TRBJ2-2	TGTGCCAGCAGGGCTGACAGGGCGACCGGGGAGCTGTTTTTT	CASRADRATGELFF
TRBV5-1	few	-	TRBJ2-7	TGCGCCAGCAGCTTGCCGCAGGGGCGTTACTACGAGCAGTACTTC	CASSLPQGRYYEQYF
TRBV29-1	many	TRBD1	TRBJ2-7	TGCAGCGTTGGAGGGACGGGACAGGGCTACGAGCAGTACTTC	CSVGGTGQGYEQYF
TRBV30	-	-	TRBJ2-1	TGTGCCTGGAGCCGGAACAATGAGCAGTTCTTC	CAWSRNNEQFF
TRBV7-2	few	-	TRBJ2-5	TGTGCCAGCAGCTTAGCGGGGGGATCCAACGCAGAGACCCAGTACTTC	CASSLAGGSNAETQYF
TRBV5-1	many	-	TRBJ2-3	TGCGCCAGCAGCATAAATACAGATACGCAGTATTTT	CASSINTDTQYF
TRBV18	few	-	TRBJ1-5	TGTGCCAGCTCACCTTACGGGGACAATCAGCCCCAGCATTTT	CASSPYGDNQPQHF
TRBV4-1	many	TRBD2	TRBJ2-5	TGCGCCAGCAGCCAGGGTCTAGCGGGAGGGGAACAAGAGACCCAGTACTTC	CASSQGLAGGEQETQYF
TRBV7-9	few	-	TRBJ1-6	TGTGCCAGCAGCGACACGGTCCGCCTCCACTTT	CASSDTVRLHF
TRBV20-1	few	TRBD2	TRBJ2-5	TGCAGTGCTGGCGGGGGAACTAGCGGGATTTTGGAGACCCAGTACTTC	CSAGGGTSGILETQYF
TRBV5-1	-	-	TRBJ2-7	TGCGCCAGCAGCTATAGGCAGGACGGGAGCTCCTACGAGCAGTACTTC	CASSYRQDGSSYEQYF
TRBV20-1	-	TRBD2	TRBJ2-1	TGCAGTGCCCCATATAGCGGGGCCTACAATGAGCAGTTCTTC	CSAPYSGAYNEQFF